These 18 T cell receptor beta chains originate from one sample sequenced in a study of blood T cell repertoires in COVID-19. This table comes from immunoSEQ multiplex PCR, and its TCRdb copy is limited to in-frame clones, with some not included. Here the sample spans 80,000 to 100,000 clones, about nine tenths being singletons. Sequencing input: peripheral blood. The receptors come from a man aged 55 to 70 with acute or convalescent COVID-19.

V and J are TRBV7-2 and TRBJ2-5; D is undetermined. Deletions cut 5 bases from V and 1 base from J, with 11 bases between. Germline V gene sequence: CDR1 SGHTA, CDR2 FQGNSA. The CDR3 sequence is 14 residues long. The CDR3 protein is CASSHQSGQETQYF. The CDR3 DNA follows: TGTGCCAGCAGCCATCAGTCAGGCCAAGAGACCCAGTACTTC.

CDR3 sequence reads: CASSRGQGMSTDTQYF. The CDR3 nucleotides read TGTGCCAGCAGCAGAGGACAGGGGATGAGCACAGATACGCAGTATTTT. The chain links TRBV6-6 to TRBJ2-3, with 9 nucleotides matching TRBD1. The V segment lost 6 bases and the J segment 0 bases; nucleotides outside the gene matches: 7. The CDR3 totals 16 residues. The germline CDR1 and CDR2 sequences are MNHNY and SVGAGI (reference sequence).

The V and J genes are TRBV6-5 and TRBJ2-5; weak D call: TRBD1 (6 bases). Looked up from germline, CDR1 is MNHEY and CDR2 is SVGAGI. Deletions cut 4 bases from V and 1 base from J, with 16 bases between. The CDR3 length is 16 residues. The CDR3 reads CASSSHREGSQETQYF. CDR3 coding DNA: TGTGCCAGCAGTTCCCACAGGGAAGGTTCCCAAGAGACCCAGTACTTC.

CDR3 residues: CASSLLEALVLVYEQFF. In DNA form, the CDR3 reads TGTGCCAGCAGTTTATTAGAGGCACTAGTCTTGGTCTATGAGCAGTTCTTC. This rearrangement joins TRBV28 to TRBJ2-1; weak D call: TRBD2 (5 bases). The CDR3 totals 17 residues. Trimming removed 1 base from V and 8 bases from J, with 21 bases in between. CDR1 is MDHEN and CDR2 is SYDVKM in the germline V gene.

This chain connects TRBV18 to TRBJ1-4, with a tentative D call TRBD1 (6 bases). CDR1 KGHSH and CDR2 LQKENI come from the germline V gene. V gave up 3 bases and J gave up 2 bases, with 10 bases separating them. CDR3 length: 15 residues. The CDR3 DNA follows: TGTGCCAGCTCACCCATGCAGGGGACTAATGAAAAACTGTTTTTT. Its translation is CASSPMQGTNEKLFF.

This rearrangement joins TRBV5-1 to TRBJ1-3; TRBD1 matches at 7 bases. The V and J ends lost 4 bases and 2 bases, in that order; junction bases with no gene match: 3. CDR3 length: 14 amino acids. Germline V gene lookup returns CDR1 SGHRS and CDR2 YFSETQ. CDR3 DNA sequence: TGCGCCAGCAGCCACGGACAGGCTGGAAACACCATATATTTT. Amino acids: CASSHGQAGNTIYF.

This chain's CDR3 is CASSLAQGSGNTIYF. The CDR3 DNA reads TGCGCCAGCAGCTTGGCACAGGGCTCTGGAAACACCATATATTTT. The V gene is TRBV5-1, the J gene TRBJ1-3; D may be TRBD1 (6 bases). V lost 0 bases to trimming and J lost 0 bases, with 7 bases between them. The germline V gene has CDR1 SGHRS and CDR2 YFSETQ. CDR3 length equals 15 residues.

This clone was detected a few times. This chain joins TRBV5-1 and TRBJ1-1; 9 nucleotides agree with TRBD1. The CDR3 has 15 amino acids. CDR1 is SGHRS and CDR2 is YFSETQ in the germline V gene. With 4 bases clipped from V and 0 bases from J, the junction kept 4 bases outside the gene matches. CDR3 sequence (DNA): TGCGCCAGCAGCACGGGGACAGGGATGAACACTGAAGCTTTCTTT. It is translated as CASSTGTGMNTEAFF.

The chain is built from TRBV15 and TRBJ2-3, with 10 positions matching TRBD2. The CDR3 is made up of 16 amino acids. Germline loops: CDR1 LNHNV, CDR2 YYDKDF (reference sequence). V shed 1 base, J shed 1 base, and the junction held 2 bases outside the gene matches. The CDR3 coding sequence is TGTGCCACCAGCAGAGTCGGGACTAGCGGCACAGATACGCAGTATTTT. It is translated as CATSRVGTSGTDTQYF.

The chain has TRBV5-4 and TRBJ2-1, with 12 bases that match TRBD2. V lost 4 bases to trimming and J lost 13 bases; unmatched junction nucleotides: 9. The CDR3 is 14 amino acids. The germline gives CDR1 SGHNT, CDR2 YYREEE (reference sequence). CDR3 sequence reads: CASSRTSGDPRQFF. In DNA form, the CDR3 reads TGTGCCAGCAGCAGGACTAGCGGGGACCCCCGCCAGTTCTTC. Together with reference TRBV5-4 and TRBJ2-1, the CDR3 gives the full variable domain: ETGVTQSPTHLIKTRGQQVTLRCSSQSGHNTVSWYQQALGQGPQFIFQYYREEENGRGNFPPRFSGLQFPNYSSELNVNALELDDSALYLCASSRTSGDPRQFFGPGTRLTVL.

This clone was picked up one time. V is TRBV2 and J is TRBJ1-6; 7 positions match TRBD1. This CDR3 comprises 15 residues. Per germline, CDR1 SNHLY and CDR2 FYNNEI. After removal of 6 bases from V and 9 bases from J, the junction contained 11 bases not matched to a gene. CDR3 in amino acids: CASSDPTGLASPLHF. DNA of the CDR3: TGTGCCAGCAGCGATCCGACAGGGTTGGCTTCACCCCTCCACTTT.

The chain has TRBV9 and TRBJ1-2, with 9 bases identical to TRBD1. CDR1 is SGDLS, CDR2 YYNGEE, per germline. The CDR3 is made up of 14 amino acids. The V gene end was trimmed by 4 bases and the J gene end by 0 bases; junction bases not matched to a gene: 1. CDR3 protein: CASSTGGTNYGYTF. CDR3 bases: TGTGCCAGCAGCACAGGGGGCACTAACTATGGCTACACCTTC.

The V gene is TRBV5-6, the J gene TRBJ2-1; 10 positions match TRBD1. The germline V gene has CDR1 SGHDT and CDR2 YYEEEE. The CDR3 is made up of 14 amino acids. Unmatched junction bases numbered 3, after V lost 5 bases and J lost 4 bases. CDR3 sequence (DNA): TGTGCCAGCAGGCGGGACAGGGGATACAATGAGCAGTTCTTC. Protein product: CASRRDRGYNEQFF.

The gene calls are TRBV5-1 and TRBJ1-1; no definite D call. CDR1 and CDR2 (germline): SGHRS, YFSETQ. The CDR3 is 16 residues long. Between the trimmed V and J ends, which lost 0 bases and 0 bases, there was a span of 12 bases. CDR3 bases: TGCGCCAGCAGCTTGGAGGCAGGCAGACTGAACACTGAAGCTTTCTTT. It is translated as CASSLEAGRLNTEAFF. The variable domain in full, with the rest retrieved from reference TRBV5-1 and TRBJ1-1, is KAGVTQTPRYLIKTRGQQVTLSCSPISGHRSVSWYQQTPGQGLQFLFEYFSETQRNKGNFPGRFSGRQFSNSRSEMNVSTLELGDSALYLCASSLEAGRLNTEAFFGQGTRLTVV.

This chain connects TRBV9 to TRBJ2-7; D is perhaps TRBD1 (5 bases). Germline V gene data show CDR1 as SGDLS and CDR2 as YYNGEE. Trimming left V 1 base short and J 0 bases short, with 11 bases between. The CDR3 consists of 15 residues. CDR3 loop: CASSVPGRSSYEQYF. The CDR3 nucleotides are TGTGCCAGCAGCGTACCAGGGCGAAGCTCCTACGAGCAGTACTTC.

The rearrangement uses TRBV28 and TRBJ2-7, with D possibly TRBD1 on 5 matching bases. Deletions cut 4 bases from V and 6 bases from J, with 13 bases between. Germline loops: CDR1 MDHEN, CDR2 SYDVKM. This CDR3 has 13 amino acids. The CDR3 nucleotides are TGTGCCAGCAGTTCCCCGGGCAGGGCCGAGCAGTACTTC. It codes for CASSSPGRAEQYF.

Of note for this clone: Relative to the germline gene, one junction end is altered; a read error may explain this. The chain links TRBV7-9 to TRBJ1-2; 8 bases align to TRBD1. The germline V gene encodes CDR1 SEHNR and CDR2 FQNEAQ (reference sequence). This CDR3 comprises 10 residues. The CDR3 region has the DNA TGTGCCGGAAACCCGGGACAGGAGGACTTC. It specifies CAGNPGQEDF.

The V call is TRBV27, the J call TRBJ1-6, with D uncertain. The germline gives CDR1 MNHEY, CDR2 SMNVEV (reference sequence). V lost 4 bases, J lost 8 bases, and 9 bases lay in between. This CDR3 has 13 amino acids. CDR3 coding DNA: TGTGCCAGCAGTTCCCAGAATGATTCACCCCTCCACTTT. This gives the protein CASSSQNDSPLHF.